This TCR beta chain was identified during a study of regulatory T cells in long-lasting Graves disease. Through Arm-PCR of CDR3 regions and iRepertoire HTBI primers, TCR beta libraries were built. TCRdb ran MiXCR on the multiplex PCR reads and lists one entry per CDR3 protein. Of about 530,000 distinct CDR3 sequences in the sample, roughly 15% were seen once. V was clipped by 0 bases and J by 13 bases, with 13 bases between them. In germline, CDR1 is SGHRS, CDR2 YFSETQ. This CDR3 spans 13 amino acids. The sample's time point: newly diagnosed GD, antithyroid drugs for less than 3 months. PBMC-derived RNA was used for the TCR library. Another study also made use of these data, one on T cells in Graves' hyperthyroidism and ophthalmopathy. This second report adds: The HTBI primer set drove a first-round RT-PCR of the TCR CDR3. Ophthalmopathy, which appeared later, was predicted by the model a median around 6.5 months before onset.

This chain uses TRBV5-1 with TRBJ1-4; no definite D call. Sequences were derived from peripheral blood mononuclear cells (PBMCs), sampled at new diagnosis, from a patient treated with antithyroid drugs. This clonotype was obtained from a woman aged 35 to 59 with Graves disease. CDR3 sequence reads: CASSLGGLSSLFF. The CDR3 DNA sequence: TGCGCCAGCAGCTTGGGAGGATTATCCTCACTGTTTTTT.